Here is one T cell receptor beta chain with its context. A junction end diverges from the germline sequence, so it may reflect a read error. The data stem from a study of CD8+CD57+ T cells in acquired aplastic anemia. The CDR3 is 14 amino acids. Germline V gene lookup returns CDR1 DFQATT and CDR2 SNEGSKA (reference sequence). Profiling that covered TCR beta VDJ and CDR3 relied on genomic DNA as its template. TCRdb independently ran MiXCR on the reads; one entry per CDR3 protein. Of tens of thousands of distinct CDR3 sequences listed, approximately 46% are singletons. The origin of this receptor is a human donor in good health, serving as a control. Sequenced material: sorted CD4+, CD8+, or CD8+CD57+ T cells (not recorded which) from PBMCs. This chain uses TRBV20-1 with TRBJ1-6; no reliable D call. CDR3 protein: CCASFRTRSSPLHF. The CDR3, as DNA: TGCTGTGCTAGCTTCCGAACGCGGAGTTCACCCCTCCACTTT.